This T cell receptor (beta chain) emerged from a study of technical replicates of blood from several donors. Profiling relied on immunoSEQ multiplex PCR, and the TCRdb table lists in-frame clones only, not all of them. The table lists 10,000 to 15,000 clones, around 75% of them singletons, with more than 10% in the top ten. Trimming cost V 3 bases and J 5 bases; bases outside gene matches: 4. Germline lookup yields CDR1 LNHDA and CDR2 SQIVND (reference sequence). The length of the CDR3 is 15 residues. Only one count was recorded for this clone. The sequenced material came from PBMCs. The chain joins TRBV19 to TRBJ2-2, with 9 bases matching TRBD1. The sequence was collected from a human donor in good health. The CDR3 spells CASSISGQGTGELFF. The DNA for the CDR3 is TGTGCCAGTAGTATCTCTGGACAGGGGACCGGGGAGCTGTTTTTT.